Each of the 11 T cell receptor beta chains below was sequenced from the same sample in a study of monozygotic twins with inflammatory bowel disease. TCRdb reanalyzed the 5' RACE reads and collapses them to one entry per CDR3 protein, without DNA. This sample's table reports about 110,000 distinct CDR3 sequences. Input material: blood. These receptors all come from a human donor with ulcerative colitis or Crohn's disease, or a healthy co-twin of an affected twin (not recorded which).

The rearrangement joins TRBV20-1 to TRBJ2-3; TCRdb proposes TRBD2, but this gene call is untestable without DNA. Germline CDR1 DFQATT, CDR2 SNEGSKA (reference sequence). The CDR3 runs 17 residues. The CDR3 sequence is CSAATGGLAGVTDTQYF.

The rearrangement links TRBV28 to TRBJ1-2. Germline CDR1 reads MDHEN; CDR2 reads SYDVKM. The CDR3 has 16 residues. CDR3 sequence reads: CASSIPLGPVGYGYTF.

The chain joins TRBV25-1 to TRBJ1-5; TCRdb designates TRBD1, a call that cannot be tested without DNA. This CDR3 region has 13 residues. Germline lookup yields CDR1 MGHDK and CDR2 SYGVNS. The chain's CDR3 is CASSGPSLEPQHF. The full variable domain, in which reference TRBV25-1 and TRBJ1-5 provide the parts outside the CDR3, is EADIYQTPRYLVIGTGKKITLECSQTMGHDKMYWYQQDPGMELHLIHYSYGVNSTEKGDLSSESTVSRIRTEHFPLTLESARPSHTSQYLCASSGPSLEPQHFGDGTRLSIL.

The genes are TRBV5-1 and TRBJ2-2. This CDR3 is built from 14 residues. CDR1 is SGHRS and CDR2 is YFSETQ in the germline V gene. CDR3 amino acids: CASSLDGNTGELFF.

The rearrangement uses TRBV5-1 and TRBJ2-1; the TCRdb call, TRBD2, lacks DNA for checking. The CDR3 is 16 amino acids. Germline assignment: CDR1 SGHRS and CDR2 YFSETQ. The CDR3 sequence: CASSFGFTSTYNEQFF.

This chain joins TRBV12-3 or TRBV12-4 and TRBJ2-2. There are 15 residues in the CDR3. The CDR3 sequence: CASSFASSNTGELFF.

The J gene is TRBJ2-2, the V gene TRBV11-3. Germline values: CDR1 SGHNT, CDR2 YENEEA. The CDR3 has 13 amino acids. The CDR3 region is CASSLENTGELFF. The full variable domain, in which reference TRBV11-3 and TRBJ2-2 provide the parts outside the CDR3, is EAGVVQSPRYKIIEKKQPVAFWCNPISGHNTLYWYLQNLGQGPELLIRYENEEAVDDSQLPKDRFSAERLKGVDSTLKIQPAELGDSAVYLCASSLENTGELFFGEGSRLTVL.

V gene TRBV15 combines with J gene TRBJ2-2; TCRdb returns TRBD2, unconfirmable since there is no DNA. This CDR3 is 15 amino acids long. CDR1 is LNHNV and CDR2 is YYDKDF in the germline V gene (reference sequence). CDR3 region: CATSKGLADTGELFF.

The V call is TRBV7-9, the J call TRBJ2-7; as DNA is missing, the TRBD2 call by TCRdb cannot be tested. CDR1 is SEHNR and CDR2 is FQNEAQ in the germline V gene (reference sequence). The CDR3 runs to 14 residues. The CDR3: CASRGPGERYEQYF.

The chain uses TRBV20-1 and TRBJ2-3; as DNA is missing, the TRBD2 call by TCRdb cannot be tested. Germline CDR1 DFQATT, CDR2 SNEGSKA (reference sequence). This CDR3 has 18 amino acids. CDR3 region: CSARVYDSLAGLSDTQYF.

The V gene is TRBV7-3, the J gene TRBJ1-2. The CDR3 totals 14 residues. Per the germline V gene, CDR1 is SGHTA and CDR2 is FQGTGA. The CDR3: CASSPTTAAYGYTF.